This passage covers 3 T cell receptor beta chains from one sample sequenced in a study of PD-L1 blockade in urothelial cancer. Generated by immunoSEQ multiplex PCR, the TCRdb table keeps only in-frame clones and is missing some. The top ten clones hold 2.4% of a sample with approximately 110,000 clones, around 85% of them seen once. The material sequenced was PBMCs, taken around atezolizumab (anti-PD-L1) treatment. These TCRs come from a man aged 50-59 years with urothelial cancer.

The V and J genes are TRBV5-6 and TRBJ2-7; 11 positions match TRBD2. Germline V lookup: CDR1 SGHDT, CDR2 YYEEEE. The CDR3 runs 17 residues. V was pared by 4 bases and J by 4 bases, with 13 bases of the junction left unmatched. The CDR3 DNA sequence: TGTGCCAGCAGCCCAGCGACTAGCGGGACATATTTATACGAGCAGTACTTC. This translates into CASSPATSGTYLYEQYF.

The chain recombines TRBV5-1 with TRBJ1-4; 10 bases line up with TRBD1. The V segment lost 3 bases and the J segment 8 bases; nucleotides outside the gene matches: 7. Germline V gene data show CDR1 as SGHRS and CDR2 as YFSETQ. The CDR3 is 15 amino acids. CDR3 sequence (DNA): TGCGCCAGCAGCTATAGACAGGGGGCTCAAGAAAAACTGTTTTTT. It is translated as CASSYRQGAQEKLFF.

V is TRBV30 and J is TRBJ1-2; a possible D gene is TRBD1 (6 bases). The CDR3 is 12 residues long. Trimming shortened V by 7 bases and J by 1 base, and 10 bases separated the two germline ends. CDR1 GTSNPN and CDR2 SVGIG come from the germline V gene (reference sequence). In nucleotides, the CDR3 is TGTGCCTCGGGACAAGATAACTATGGCTACACCTTC. Translating it yields CASGQDNYGYTF.